This T cell receptor beta chain was observed in a study of T-cell memory formation after mild COVID-19. Study outcomes and limitations: Pre-infection memory carried some responding clones, suggesting that cross-reactive memory joined. A second wave expanding day 15 to 37 was CD4+-biased; contracting clones were balanced.

Deletions cut 2 bases from V and 2 bases from J, with 6 bases between. CDR3 length: 13 amino acids. Germline V gene sequence: CDR1 DFQATT, CDR2 SNEGSKA (reference sequence). TCRdb called the 5' RACE reads again in MiXCR, with one record for every CDR3 protein. This table holds 150,000 to 200,000 distinct CDR3 sequences, 11% found once. A remark on this clonotype: As yet, its antigen is unknown.

Input material: PBMCs or a T cell subset sorted from them (not recorded which). The TCR was taken from a man aged 18 to 29 who had mild COVID-19 (a few samples of this study predate the infection). Cell type and time point are not known. The chain joins TRBV20-1 to TRBJ2-2; the D gene is possibly TRBD1 (5 bases). The CDR3 loop reads CSARRGNTGELFF. The CDR3 DNA reads TGCAGTGCTAGAAGGGGTAACACCGGGGAGCTGTTTTTT.